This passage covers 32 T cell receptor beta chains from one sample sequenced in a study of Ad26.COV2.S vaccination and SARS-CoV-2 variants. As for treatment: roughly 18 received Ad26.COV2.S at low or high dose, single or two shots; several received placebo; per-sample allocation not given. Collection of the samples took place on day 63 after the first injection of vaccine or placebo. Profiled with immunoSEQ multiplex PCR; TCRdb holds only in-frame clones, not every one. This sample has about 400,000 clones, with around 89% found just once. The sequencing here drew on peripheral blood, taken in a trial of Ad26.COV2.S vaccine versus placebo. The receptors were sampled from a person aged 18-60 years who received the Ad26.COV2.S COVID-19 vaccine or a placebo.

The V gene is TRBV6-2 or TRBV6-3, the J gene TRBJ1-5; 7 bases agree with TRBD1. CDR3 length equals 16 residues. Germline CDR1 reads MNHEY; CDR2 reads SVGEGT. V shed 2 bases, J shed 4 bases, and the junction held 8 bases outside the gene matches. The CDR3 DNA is TGTGCCAGCAGTTACGGGACTGCAGGGGGGAATCAGCCCCAGCATTTT. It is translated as CASSYGTAGGNQPQHF.

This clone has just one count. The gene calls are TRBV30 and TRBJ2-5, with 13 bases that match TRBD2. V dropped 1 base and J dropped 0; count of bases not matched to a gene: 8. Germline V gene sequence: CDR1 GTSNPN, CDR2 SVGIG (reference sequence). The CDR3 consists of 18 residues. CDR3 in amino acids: CAWSGRTSGGQHQETQYF. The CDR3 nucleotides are TGTGCCTGGAGTGGTAGGACTAGCGGGGGCCAACACCAAGAGACCCAGTACTTC.

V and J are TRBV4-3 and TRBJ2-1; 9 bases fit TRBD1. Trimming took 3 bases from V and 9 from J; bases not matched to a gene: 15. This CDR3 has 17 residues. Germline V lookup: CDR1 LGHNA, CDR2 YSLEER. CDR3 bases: TGCGCCAGCAGCCAGGGGGTTACAGGGGGCGCAGGTGGTGAGCAGTTCTTC. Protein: CASSQGVTGGAGGEQFF.

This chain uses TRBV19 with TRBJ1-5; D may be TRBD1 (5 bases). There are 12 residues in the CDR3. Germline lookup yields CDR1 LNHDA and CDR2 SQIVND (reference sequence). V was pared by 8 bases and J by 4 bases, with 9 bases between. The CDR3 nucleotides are TGTGCCAGTGGCTCAGGGAATCAGCCCCAGCATTTT. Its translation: CASGSGNQPQHF.

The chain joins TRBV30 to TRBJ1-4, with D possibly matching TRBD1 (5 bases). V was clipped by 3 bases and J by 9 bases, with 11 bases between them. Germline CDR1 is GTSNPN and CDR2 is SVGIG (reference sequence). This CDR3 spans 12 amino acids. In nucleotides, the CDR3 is TGTGCCTGGAGACAGGCCGAAAAAAAACTGTTTTTT. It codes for CAWRQAEKKLFF.

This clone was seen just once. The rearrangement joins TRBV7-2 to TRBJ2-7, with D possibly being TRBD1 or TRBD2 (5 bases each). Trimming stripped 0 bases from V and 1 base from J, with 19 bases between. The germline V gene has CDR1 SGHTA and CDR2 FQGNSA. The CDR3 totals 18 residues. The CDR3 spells CASSLAESIRDRSYEQYF. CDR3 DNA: TGTGCCAGCAGCTTAGCGGAGTCGATCCGGGACCGATCCTACGAGCAGTACTTC.

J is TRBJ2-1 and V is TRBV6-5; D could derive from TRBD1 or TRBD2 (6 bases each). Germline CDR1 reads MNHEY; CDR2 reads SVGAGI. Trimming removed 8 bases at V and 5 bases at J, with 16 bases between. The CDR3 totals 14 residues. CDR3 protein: CASAVARGDNEQFF. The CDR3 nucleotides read TGTGCCAGCGCAGTAGCGAGGGGGGACAATGAGCAGTTCTTC.

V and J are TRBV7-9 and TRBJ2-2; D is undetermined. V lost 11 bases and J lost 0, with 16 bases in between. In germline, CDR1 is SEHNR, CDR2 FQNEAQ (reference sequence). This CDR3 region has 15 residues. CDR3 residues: CARGPIAANTGELFF. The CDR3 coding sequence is TGTGCCCGAGGCCCGATAGCCGCGAACACCGGGGAGCTGTTTTTT.

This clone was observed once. DNA for the CDR3: TGTGCCAGCTCGGCGGTAAAGCGGGGTTACAATGAGCAGTTCTTC. Translation gives CASSAVKRGYNEQFF. The gene calls are TRBV18 and TRBJ2-1; 7 bases map to TRBD2. The CDR3 length is 15 residues. Germline trimming cut 6 bases from V and 4 bases from J; bases unmatched to any gene: 9. The germline CDR1 and CDR2 sequences are KGHSH and LQKENI.

CDR3 sequence: CATSYGLYSYEQYF. DNA of the CDR3: TGCGCCACCAGTTACGGGCTGTACTCCTACGAGCAGTACTTC. The chain links TRBV4-1 to TRBJ2-7; no definite D call. The CDR3 totals 14 residues. With 10 bases removed from V and 0 bases from J, the gap between germline ends came to 16 bases. Germline values: CDR1 MGHRA, CDR2 YSYEKL.

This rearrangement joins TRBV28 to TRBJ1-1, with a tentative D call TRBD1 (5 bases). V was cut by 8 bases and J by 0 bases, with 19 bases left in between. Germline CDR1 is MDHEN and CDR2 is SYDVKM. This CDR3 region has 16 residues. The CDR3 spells CASEASLQTVNTEAFF. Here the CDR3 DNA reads TGTGCCAGCGAAGCCTCCCTGCAGACAGTGAACACTGAAGCTTTCTTT.

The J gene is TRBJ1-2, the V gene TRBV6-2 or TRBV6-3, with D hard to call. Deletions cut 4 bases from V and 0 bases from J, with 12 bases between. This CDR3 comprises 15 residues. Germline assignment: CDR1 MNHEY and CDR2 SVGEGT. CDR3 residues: CASSFFDGANYGYTF. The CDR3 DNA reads TGTGCCAGCAGTTTCTTCGACGGTGCTAACTATGGCTACACCTTC.

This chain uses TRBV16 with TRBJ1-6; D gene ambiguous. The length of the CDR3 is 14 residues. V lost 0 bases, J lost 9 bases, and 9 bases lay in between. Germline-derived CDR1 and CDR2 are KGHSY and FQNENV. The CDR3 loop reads CASSQSGRGSPLHF. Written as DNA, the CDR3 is TGTGCCAGCAGCCAATCTGGGCGCGGTTCACCCCTCCACTTT.

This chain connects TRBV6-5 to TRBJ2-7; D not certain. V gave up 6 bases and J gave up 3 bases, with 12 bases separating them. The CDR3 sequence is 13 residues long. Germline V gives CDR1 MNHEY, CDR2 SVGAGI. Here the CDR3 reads CASSRGPGYEQYF. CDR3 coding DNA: TGTGCCAGCAGCCGAGGCCCCGGCTACGAGCAGTACTTC.

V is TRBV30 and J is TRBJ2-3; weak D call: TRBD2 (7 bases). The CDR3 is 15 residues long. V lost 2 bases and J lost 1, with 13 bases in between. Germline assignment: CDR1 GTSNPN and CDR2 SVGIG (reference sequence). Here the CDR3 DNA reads TGTGCCTGGAGTCCGCGGGGGCCCCGCACAGATACGCAGTATTTT. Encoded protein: CAWSPRGPRTDTQYF.

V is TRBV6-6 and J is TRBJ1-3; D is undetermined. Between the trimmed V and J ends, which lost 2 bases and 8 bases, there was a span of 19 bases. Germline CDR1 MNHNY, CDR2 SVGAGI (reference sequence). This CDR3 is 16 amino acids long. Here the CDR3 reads CASSYPHTNYLYTIYF. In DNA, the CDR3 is TGTGCCAGCAGTTACCCACACACAAACTACCTGTACACCATATATTTT.

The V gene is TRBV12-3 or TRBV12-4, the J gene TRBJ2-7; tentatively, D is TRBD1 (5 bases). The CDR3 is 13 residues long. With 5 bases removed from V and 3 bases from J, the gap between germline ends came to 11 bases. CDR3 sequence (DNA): TGTGCCAGCAGTCTTCGACAGATCTACGAGCAGTACTTC. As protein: CASSLRQIYEQYF.

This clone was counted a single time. This CDR3 reads CASSLADREETQYF. The CDR3 DNA reads as TGTGCCAGCAGCTTAGCCGACAGAGAAGAGACCCAGTACTTC. This rearrangement joins TRBV11-2 to TRBJ2-5, with a weak D call TRBD1 (5 bases). V lost 1 base to trimming and J lost 3 bases, with 9 bases between them. This CDR3 has 14 amino acids. CDR1 SGHAT and CDR2 FQNNGV come from the germline V gene. Full variable domain (outside the CDR3, taken from reference TRBV11-2 and TRBJ2-5): EAGVAQSPRYKIIEKRQSVAFWCNPISGHATLYWYQQILGQGPKLLIQFQNNGVVDDSQLPKDRFSAERLKGVDSTLKIQPAKLEDSAVYLCASSLADREETQYFGPGTRLLVL.

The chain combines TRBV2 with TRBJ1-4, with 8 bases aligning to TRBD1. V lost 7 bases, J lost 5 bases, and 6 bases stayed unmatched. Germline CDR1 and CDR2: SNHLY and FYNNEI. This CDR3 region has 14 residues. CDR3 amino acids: CASKRDRQNEKLFF. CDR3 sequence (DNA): TGTGCCAGCAAACGGGACAGGCAAAATGAAAAACTGTTTTTT.

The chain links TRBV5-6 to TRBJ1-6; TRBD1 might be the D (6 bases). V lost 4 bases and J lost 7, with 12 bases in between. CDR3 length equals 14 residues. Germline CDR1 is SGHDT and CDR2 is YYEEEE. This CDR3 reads CASSGVRGNSPLHF. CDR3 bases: TGTGCCAGCAGCGGAGTCAGGGGAAATTCACCCCTCCACTTT.

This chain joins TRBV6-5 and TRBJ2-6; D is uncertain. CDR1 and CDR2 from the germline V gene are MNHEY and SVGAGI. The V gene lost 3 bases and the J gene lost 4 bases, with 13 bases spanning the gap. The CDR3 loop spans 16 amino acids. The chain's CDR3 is CASSYGAGSGANVLTF. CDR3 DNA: TGTGCCAGCAGTTATGGAGCAGGATCCGGGGCCAACGTCCTGACTTTC.

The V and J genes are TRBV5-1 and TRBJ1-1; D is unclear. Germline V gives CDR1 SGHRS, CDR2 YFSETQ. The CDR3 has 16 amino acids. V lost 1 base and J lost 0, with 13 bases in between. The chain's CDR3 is CASSLKGRTLNTEAFF. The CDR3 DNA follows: TGCGCCAGCAGCTTGAAAGGCAGGACCTTGAACACTGAAGCTTTCTTT.

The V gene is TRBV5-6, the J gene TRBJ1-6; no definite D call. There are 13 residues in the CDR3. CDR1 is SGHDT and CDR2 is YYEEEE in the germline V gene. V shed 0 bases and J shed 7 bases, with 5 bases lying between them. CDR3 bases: TGTGCCAGCAGCTTGGCTGCGAATTCACCCCTCCACTTT. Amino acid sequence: CASSLAANSPLHF.

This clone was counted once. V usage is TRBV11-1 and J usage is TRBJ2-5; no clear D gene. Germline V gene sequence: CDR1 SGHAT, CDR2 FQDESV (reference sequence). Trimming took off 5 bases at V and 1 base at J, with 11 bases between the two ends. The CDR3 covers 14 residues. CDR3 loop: CASSPDGPQETQYF. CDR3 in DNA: TGTGCCAGCAGCCCCGATGGCCCCCAAGAGACCCAGTACTTC.

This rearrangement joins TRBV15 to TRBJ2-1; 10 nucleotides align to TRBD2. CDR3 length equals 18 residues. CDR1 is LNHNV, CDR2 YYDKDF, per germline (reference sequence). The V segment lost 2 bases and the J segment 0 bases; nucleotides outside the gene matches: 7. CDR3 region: CATSRHRAGGSSYNEQFF. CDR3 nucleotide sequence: TGTGCCACCAGCAGACACAGAGCGGGGGGGAGCTCCTACAATGAGCAGTTCTTC.

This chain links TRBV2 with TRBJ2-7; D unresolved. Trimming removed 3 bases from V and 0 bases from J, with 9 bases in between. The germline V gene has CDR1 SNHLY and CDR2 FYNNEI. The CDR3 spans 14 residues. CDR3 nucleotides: TGTGCCAGCAGTGAGACGGCAGGCTCCTACGAGCAGTACTTC. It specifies CASSETAGSYEQYF. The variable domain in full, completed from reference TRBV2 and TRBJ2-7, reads EPEVTQTPSHQVTQMGQEVILRCVPISNHLYFYWYRQILGQKVEFLVSFYNNEISEKSEIFDDQFSVERPDGSNFTLKIRSTKLEDSAMYFCASSETAGSYEQYFGPGTRLTVT.

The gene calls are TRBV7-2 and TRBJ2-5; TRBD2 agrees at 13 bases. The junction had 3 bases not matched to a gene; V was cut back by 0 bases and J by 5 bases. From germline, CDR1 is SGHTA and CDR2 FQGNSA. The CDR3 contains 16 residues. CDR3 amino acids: CASSLATSGGVETQYF. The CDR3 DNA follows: TGTGCCAGCAGCTTAGCCACTAGCGGGGGGGTGGAGACCCAGTACTTC.

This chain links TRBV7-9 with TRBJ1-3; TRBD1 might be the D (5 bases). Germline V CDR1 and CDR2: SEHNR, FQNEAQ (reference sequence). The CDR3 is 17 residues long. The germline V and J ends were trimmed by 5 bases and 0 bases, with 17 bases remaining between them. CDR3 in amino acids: CASSTTGGDFSGNTIYF. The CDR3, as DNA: TGTGCCAGCAGCACGACTGGGGGGGATTTCTCTGGAAACACCATATATTTT.

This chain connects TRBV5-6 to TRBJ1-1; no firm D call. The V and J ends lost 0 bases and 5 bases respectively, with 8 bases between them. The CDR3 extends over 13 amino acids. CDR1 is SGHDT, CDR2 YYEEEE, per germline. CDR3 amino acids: CASSLAGVTEAFF. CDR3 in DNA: TGTGCCAGCAGCTTGGCAGGTGTAACTGAAGCTTTCTTT.

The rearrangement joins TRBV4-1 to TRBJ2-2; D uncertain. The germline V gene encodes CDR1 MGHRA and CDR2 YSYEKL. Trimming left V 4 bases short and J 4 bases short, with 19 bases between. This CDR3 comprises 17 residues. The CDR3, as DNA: TGCGCCAGCAGCCTCCGTTCGGACGGTCGCGTCACCGGGGAGCTGTTTTTT. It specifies CASSLRSDGRVTGELFF.

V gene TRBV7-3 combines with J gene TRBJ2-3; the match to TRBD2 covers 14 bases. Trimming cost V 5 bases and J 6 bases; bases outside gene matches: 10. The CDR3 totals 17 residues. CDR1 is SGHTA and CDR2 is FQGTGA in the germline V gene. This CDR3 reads CASSPGLAGGPGDTQYF. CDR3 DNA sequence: TGTGCCAGCAGCCCCGGACTAGCGGGGGGCCCGGGGGATACGCAGTATTTT. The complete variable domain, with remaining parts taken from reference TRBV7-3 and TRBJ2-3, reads GAGVSQTPSNKVTEKGKYVELRCDPISGHTALYWYRQSLGQGPEFLIYFQGTGAADDSGLPNDRFFAVRPEGSVSTLKIQRTERGDSAVYLCASSPGLAGGPGDTQYFGPGTRLTVL.

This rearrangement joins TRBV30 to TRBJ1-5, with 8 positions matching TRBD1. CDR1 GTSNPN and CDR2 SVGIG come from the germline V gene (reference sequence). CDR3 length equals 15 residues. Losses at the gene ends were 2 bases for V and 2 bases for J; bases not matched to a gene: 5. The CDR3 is CAWSQTGGRNQPQHF. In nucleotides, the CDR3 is TGTGCCTGGAGTCAAACAGGGGGACGCAATCAGCCCCAGCATTTT.